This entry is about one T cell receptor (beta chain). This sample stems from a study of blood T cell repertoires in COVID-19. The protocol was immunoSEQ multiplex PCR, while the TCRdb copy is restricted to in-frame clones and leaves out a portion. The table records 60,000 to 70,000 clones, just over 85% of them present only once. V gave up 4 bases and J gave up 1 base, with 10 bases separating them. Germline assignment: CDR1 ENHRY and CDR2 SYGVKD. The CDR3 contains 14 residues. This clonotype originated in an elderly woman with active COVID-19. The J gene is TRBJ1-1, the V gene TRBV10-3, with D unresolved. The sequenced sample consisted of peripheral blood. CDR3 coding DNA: TGTGCCATCAGTGGGATACAGCAGAACACTGAAGCTTTCTTT. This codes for CAISGIQQNTEAFF.